This T cell receptor beta chain was sequenced during a study of blood T cell repertoires in COVID-19. Study overall: Samples taken during acute and convalescent COVID-19 were collected in the United States, Italy and Spain.

Donors in Cohort 3 counted as recovered after two negative PCRs, clearance, or symptom resolution. V trimming: 4 bases; J trimming: 5 bases; junction bases outside the gene matches: 7. The CDR3 has 16 amino acids. Germline-derived CDR1 and CDR2 are SGDLS and YYNGEE. Original processing methods: Amplified reference gene primers provided the basis for estimating nucleated cell counts. Produced via immunoSEQ multiplex PCR; TCRdb's table is partial and in-frame only. V and J calls and clone size are as listed in that table; D and trimming were resolved from the DNA. Of some 420,000 clones listed, 80% to 90% are singletons.

This chain uses TRBV9 with TRBJ1-4; 11 nucleotides match TRBD1. The sample was PBMCs or T cells enriched from blood (not recorded which). The receptor's source is a man aged 25 to 40 who had recovered from COVID-19. The CDR3 protein is CASSKGQGGRNEKLFF. CDR3 nucleotide sequence: TGTGCCAGCAGCAAGGGACAGGGGGGTCGGAATGAAAAACTGTTTTTT.